These 27 T cell receptor beta chains came from one sample sequenced in a study of neoadjuvant anti-PD-1 for oral cavity cancer. Profiling relied on immunoSEQ multiplex PCR, and the TCRdb table lists in-frame clones only, not all of them. Of around 5,000 clones in the sample, 55% to 70% are singletons; the top ten hold approximately 7.1%. This specimen consisted of tumor tissue, obtained before nivolumab (anti-PD-1) treatment. Receptors originate from a person between 40 and 85 years old with oral cavity squamous cell carcinoma.

The rearrangement uses TRBV7-9 and TRBJ1-1, with TRBD1 as a possible D gene (5 bases). In germline, CDR1 is SEHNR, CDR2 FQNEAQ (reference sequence). CDR3 length equals 17 residues. V lost 4 bases, J lost 5 bases, and 23 bases lay in between. CDR3: CASSYPDPVGTDTEAFF. Written as DNA, the CDR3 is TGTGCCAGCAGCTATCCGGACCCGGTCGGGACTGATACTGAAGCTTTCTTT.

The genes are TRBV6-5 and TRBJ1-2, with 8 bases that match TRBD1. J lost 3 bases, V lost 0 bases, and 3 bases had no gene match. This CDR3 is built from 15 residues. Germline values: CDR1 MNHEY, CDR2 SVGAGI. CDR3 region: CASSYSLTGDYGYTF. For the CDR3, the DNA is TGTGCCAGCAGTTACTCCTTGACAGGGGACTATGGCTACACCTTC.

The chain is built from TRBV5-8 and TRBJ2-2; 9 nucleotides line up with TRBD1. J lost 7 bases, V lost 0 bases, and 7 bases had no gene match. The CDR3 runs 16 residues. The germline CDR1 and CDR2 sequences are SGHTS and YDEGEE. The CDR3 nucleotides read TGTGCCAGCAGCTTGGCGACAGGGGGTCTCATCGGGGAGCTGTTTTTT. It codes for CASSLATGGLIGELFF.

The chain has TRBV14 and TRBJ2-4; 12 positions match TRBD2. The germline V gene encodes CDR1 SGHDN and CDR2 FVKESK. This CDR3 contains 16 residues. Unmatched junction bases numbered 4, after V lost 5 bases and J lost 2 bases. In DNA form, the CDR3 reads TGTGCCAGCAGCTCACTAGCGGGGGGAACCAAAAACATTCAGTACTTC. Amino acid sequence: CASSSLAGGTKNIQYF. Variable domain in full (rest from reference TRBV14 and TRBJ2-4): EAGVTQFPSHSVIEKGQTVTLRCDPISGHDNLYWYRRVMGKEIKFLLHFVKESKQDESGMPNNRFLAERTGGTYSTLKVQPAELEDSGVYFCASSSLAGGTKNIQYFGAGTRLSVL.

V and J are TRBV2 and TRBJ1-1; D not certain. The V and J ends lost 1 base and 2 bases respectively, with 11 bases between them. CDR3 length: 15 amino acids. The V gene's germline CDR1 is SNHLY and CDR2 FYNNEI. This chain's CDR3 is CASSEEYVRNTEAFF. Here the CDR3 DNA reads TGTGCCAGCAGTGAAGAGTATGTCAGAAACACTGAAGCTTTCTTT. The full variable domain, its missing parts supplied by reference TRBV2 and TRBJ1-1, is EPEVTQTPSHQVTQMGQEVILRCVPISNHLYFYWYRQILGQKVEFLVSFYNNEISEKSEIFDDQFSVERPDGSNFTLKIRSTKLEDSAMYFCASSEEYVRNTEAFFGQGTRLTVV.

This clone showed up just a few times. The chain uses TRBV27 and TRBJ2-6; D gene ambiguous. This CDR3 has 13 amino acids. Germline loops: CDR1 MNHEY, CDR2 SMNVEV (reference sequence). V was trimmed by 6 bases and J by 0 bases, leaving 3 bases between them. CDR3 loop: CASRRSGANVLTF. The CDR3 coding sequence is TGTGCCAGCAGACGCTCTGGGGCCAACGTCCTGACTTTC.

This clone came up a few times. The chain employs TRBV5-5 and TRBJ2-3, with D unclear. Germline V lookup: CDR1 SGHKS, CDR2 YYEKEE (reference sequence). The CDR3 extends over 16 amino acids. Trimming removed 0 bases from V and 1 base from J, with 12 bases in between. In DNA, the CDR3 is TGTGCCAGCAGCTTGGAGGCAGGCCAGGGCACAGATACGCAGTATTTT. Amino acids: CASSLEAGQGTDTQYF.

This sequence joins TRBV10-3 and TRBJ2-5; maybe TRBD1 (5 bases). The V and J ends lost 4 bases and 2 bases respectively, with 11 bases between them. The CDR3 runs 14 residues. Looked up from germline, CDR1 is ENHRY and CDR2 is SYGVKD. The CDR3 sequence: CAISADSGQETQYF. CDR3 DNA: TGTGCCATCAGTGCAGACAGTGGGCAAGAGACCCAGTACTTC.

The gene calls are TRBV29-1 and TRBJ2-7; 7 nucleotides line up with TRBD1. Looked up from germline, CDR1 is SQVTM and CDR2 is ANQGSEA. V was clipped by 7 bases and J by 5 bases; unmatched bases: 20. The CDR3 length is 16 residues. The CDR3 loop is CSAWGQTGRPYHEQYF. CDR3 bases: TGCAGCGCCTGGGGTCAGACAGGGCGCCCATATCACGAGCAGTACTTC.

This clone was seen a handful of times. CDR3 region: CASRGPGMNTEAFF. The CDR3 DNA is TGTGCCAGCAGGGGTCCAGGGATGAACACTGAAGCTTTCTTT. V and J are TRBV27 and TRBJ1-1; D is possibly TRBD1 (5 bases). Trimming took off 6 bases at V and 0 bases at J, with 11 bases between the two ends. Germline CDR1 MNHEY, CDR2 SMNVEV (reference sequence). The CDR3 consists of 14 residues.

The chain is built from TRBV27 and TRBJ2-7, with TRBD2 identical over 7 bases. The V gene's germline CDR1 is MNHEY and CDR2 SMNVEV (reference sequence). This CDR3 contains 15 residues. J gave up 2 bases and V 2 bases, and 6 bases lay outside the gene matches. CDR3 sequence: CASSLDVSGPYEQYF. DNA for the CDR3: TGTGCCAGCAGTTTAGATGTTAGCGGGCCCTACGAGCAGTACTTC.

This chain uses TRBV2 with TRBJ1-1; 9 bases fit TRBD1. V lost 5 bases, J lost 5 bases, and 9 bases stayed unmatched. Germline V gene data show CDR1 as SNHLY and CDR2 as FYNNEI. CDR3 length: 15 amino acids. The CDR3 spells CASSSQQGAGTEAFF. CDR3 DNA: TGTGCCAGCAGTTCCCAACAGGGGGCAGGAACTGAAGCTTTCTTT.

V and J are TRBV7-9 and TRBJ2-1; D unclear. The CDR3 consists of 14 residues. Germline loops: CDR1 SEHNR, CDR2 FQNEAQ (reference sequence). V was trimmed by 0 bases and J by 2 bases, leaving 5 bases between them. The CDR3 is CASSLAGTYNEQFF. As DNA, the CDR3 is TGTGCCAGCAGCTTAGCGGGGACCTACAATGAGCAGTTCTTC.

The count of this clone is one. J is TRBJ2-5 and V is TRBV18; TRBD1 agrees at 9 bases. CDR1 KGHSH and CDR2 LQKENI come from the germline V gene. The V gene end was trimmed by 3 bases and the J gene end by 5 bases; junction bases not matched to a gene: 7. This CDR3 has 15 amino acids. The CDR3 loop is CASSPGQGRGETQYF. CDR3 nucleotides: TGTGCCAGCTCACCGGGACAGGGTCGGGGGGAGACCCAGTACTTC.

V and J are TRBV29-1 and TRBJ2-7, with a weak D call TRBD2 (6 bases). CDR3 length: 13 amino acids. V gave up 2 bases and J gave up 4 bases, with 12 bases separating them. Germline CDR1 reads SQVTM; CDR2 reads ANQGSEA. The CDR3 reads CSVELGGKYEQYF. The CDR3 nucleotides read TGCAGCGTTGAACTGGGGGGAAAATACGAGCAGTACTTC.

The J gene is TRBJ2-7, the V gene TRBV6-5, with D perhaps being TRBD1 or TRBD2 (5 bases each). CDR1 is MNHEY and CDR2 is SVGAGI in the germline V gene. This CDR3 has 15 residues. Trimming left V 0 bases short and J 4 bases short, with 13 bases between. The CDR3 DNA sequence: TGTGCCAGCAGTTACTCGAATTGGGGGTTTTACGAGCAGTACTTC. Its translation is CASSYSNWGFYEQYF.

The chain employs TRBV9 and TRBJ1-2; the match to TRBD1 covers 7 bases. This CDR3 is 15 amino acids long. Germline CDR1 and CDR2: SGDLS and YYNGEE. V gave up 0 bases and J gave up 0 bases; unmatched junction bases: 2. The CDR3 is CASSVVTGANYGYTF. The CDR3 DNA reads TGTGCCAGCAGCGTAGTCACAGGGGCTAACTATGGCTACACCTTC.

This clone was found a few times. The chain links TRBV13 to TRBJ2-2; D may be TRBD2 (6 bases). Germline CDR1 and CDR2: PRHDT and FYEKMQ (reference sequence). Trimming removed 4 bases from V and 1 base from J, with 13 bases in between. The CDR3 has 16 amino acids. CDR3 in amino acids: CASSSVGDLNTGELFF. CDR3 coding DNA: TGTGCCAGCAGCTCGGTAGGGGACTTGAACACCGGGGAGCTGTTTTTT. The full variable domain, completed using reference TRBV13 and TRBJ2-2, is AAGVIQSPRHLIKEKRETATLKCYPIPRHDTVYWYQQGPGQDPQFLISFYEKMQSDKGSIPDRFSAQQFSDYHSELNMSSLELGDSALYFCASSSVGDLNTGELFFGEGSRLTVL.

This chain links TRBV14 with TRBJ1-2; D unresolved. Germline loops: CDR1 SGHDN, CDR2 FVKESK. There are 13 residues in the CDR3. Trimming pared 4 bases from V and 4 bases from J, leaving 10 bases between. CDR3: CASSRTGLYGYTF. Written as DNA, the CDR3 is TGTGCCAGCAGCCGGACCGGACTCTATGGCTACACCTTC.

This chain connects TRBV19 to TRBJ1-1, with TRBD1 as a possible D gene (5 bases). CDR3 size: 15 residues. Germline V gene data show CDR1 as LNHDA and CDR2 as SQIVND (reference sequence). V was clipped by 3 bases and J by 1 base, with 12 bases between them. DNA for the CDR3: TGTGCCAGTAGTATTATGACAGTGGGGAACACTGAAGCTTTCTTT. It specifies CASSIMTVGNTEAFF.

This chain connects TRBV6-5 to TRBJ1-6, with D uncertain. Trimming took 6 bases from V and 5 from J, leaving 8 bases between them. The CDR3 has 13 amino acids. CDR1 is MNHEY, CDR2 SVGAGI, per germline. The CDR3: CASSLGNNSPLHF. The CDR3 nucleotides are TGTGCCAGCAGCCTCGGAAATAATTCACCCCTCCACTTT.

CDR3 sequence (DNA): TGTGCCAGCAGCGCAGGGTCCGGCTATGGCTACACCTTC. This codes for CASSAGSGYGYTF. The chain combines TRBV2 with TRBJ1-2, with TRBD1 as a possible D gene (5 bases). The CDR3 contains 13 residues. Trimming took off 6 bases at V and 4 bases at J, with 12 bases between the two ends. CDR1 is SNHLY, CDR2 FYNNEI, per germline.

The rearrangement joins TRBV13 to TRBJ1-1; TRBD1 is a possible D gene (6 bases). The V gene's germline CDR1 is PRHDT and CDR2 FYEKMQ (reference sequence). The CDR3 sequence is 18 residues long. Trimming took 1 base from V and 3 from J, leaving 21 bases between them. For the CDR3, the DNA is TGTGCCAGCAGCTTAGACGAGACGGTTCAGGGGAGGGACACTGAAGCTTTCTTT. It specifies CASSLDETVQGRDTEAFF.

The chain recombines TRBV19 with TRBJ2-1; D remains unclear. This CDR3 region has 14 residues. V was trimmed by 6 bases and J by 8 bases, leaving 17 bases between them. The germline V gene encodes CDR1 LNHDA and CDR2 SQIVND (reference sequence). As DNA, the CDR3 is TGTGCCAGTAGCGAGTTGGGATCCCGAGATGAGCAGTTCTTC. Its translation is CASSELGSRDEQFF.

There are a few counts of this clone. The chain links TRBV5-1 to TRBJ2-1; D perhaps matches TRBD1 (5 bases). V dropped 7 bases and J dropped 1 base, with 18 bases sitting between them. Germline-derived CDR1 and CDR2 are SGHRS and YFSETQ. This CDR3 has 16 amino acids. The CDR3 reads CASGSKYAGSYNEQFF. DNA of the CDR3: TGCGCCAGCGGATCAAAGTATGCAGGGTCCTACAATGAGCAGTTCTTC. Looking up the rest from reference TRBV5-1 and TRBJ2-1 gives the full variable domain: KAGVTQTPRYLIKTRGQQVTLSCSPISGHRSVSWYQQTPGQGLQFLFEYFSETQRNKGNFPGRFSGRQFSNSRSEMNVSTLELGDSALYLCASGSKYAGSYNEQFFGPGTRLTVL.

This chain links TRBV7-9 with TRBJ2-3; no reliable D call. Trimming removed 7 bases at V and 0 bases at J, with 14 bases between. Germline V gene lookup returns CDR1 SEHNR and CDR2 FQNEAQ (reference sequence). This CDR3 contains 15 residues. The CDR3 here is CASIYEELSTDTQYF. The DNA for the CDR3 is TGTGCCAGCATCTATGAGGAACTAAGCACAGATACGCAGTATTTT.

This sequence joins TRBV6-5 and TRBJ1-2; 10 bases map to TRBD1. Germline V gene data show CDR1 as MNHEY and CDR2 as SVGAGI. V lost 2 bases, J lost 4 bases, and 4 bases stayed unmatched. This CDR3 is 15 amino acids long. The CDR3, as DNA: TGTGCCAGCAGTTACGGGACAGGGGCATCCTATGGCTACACCTTC. This sequence encodes CASSYGTGASYGYTF.